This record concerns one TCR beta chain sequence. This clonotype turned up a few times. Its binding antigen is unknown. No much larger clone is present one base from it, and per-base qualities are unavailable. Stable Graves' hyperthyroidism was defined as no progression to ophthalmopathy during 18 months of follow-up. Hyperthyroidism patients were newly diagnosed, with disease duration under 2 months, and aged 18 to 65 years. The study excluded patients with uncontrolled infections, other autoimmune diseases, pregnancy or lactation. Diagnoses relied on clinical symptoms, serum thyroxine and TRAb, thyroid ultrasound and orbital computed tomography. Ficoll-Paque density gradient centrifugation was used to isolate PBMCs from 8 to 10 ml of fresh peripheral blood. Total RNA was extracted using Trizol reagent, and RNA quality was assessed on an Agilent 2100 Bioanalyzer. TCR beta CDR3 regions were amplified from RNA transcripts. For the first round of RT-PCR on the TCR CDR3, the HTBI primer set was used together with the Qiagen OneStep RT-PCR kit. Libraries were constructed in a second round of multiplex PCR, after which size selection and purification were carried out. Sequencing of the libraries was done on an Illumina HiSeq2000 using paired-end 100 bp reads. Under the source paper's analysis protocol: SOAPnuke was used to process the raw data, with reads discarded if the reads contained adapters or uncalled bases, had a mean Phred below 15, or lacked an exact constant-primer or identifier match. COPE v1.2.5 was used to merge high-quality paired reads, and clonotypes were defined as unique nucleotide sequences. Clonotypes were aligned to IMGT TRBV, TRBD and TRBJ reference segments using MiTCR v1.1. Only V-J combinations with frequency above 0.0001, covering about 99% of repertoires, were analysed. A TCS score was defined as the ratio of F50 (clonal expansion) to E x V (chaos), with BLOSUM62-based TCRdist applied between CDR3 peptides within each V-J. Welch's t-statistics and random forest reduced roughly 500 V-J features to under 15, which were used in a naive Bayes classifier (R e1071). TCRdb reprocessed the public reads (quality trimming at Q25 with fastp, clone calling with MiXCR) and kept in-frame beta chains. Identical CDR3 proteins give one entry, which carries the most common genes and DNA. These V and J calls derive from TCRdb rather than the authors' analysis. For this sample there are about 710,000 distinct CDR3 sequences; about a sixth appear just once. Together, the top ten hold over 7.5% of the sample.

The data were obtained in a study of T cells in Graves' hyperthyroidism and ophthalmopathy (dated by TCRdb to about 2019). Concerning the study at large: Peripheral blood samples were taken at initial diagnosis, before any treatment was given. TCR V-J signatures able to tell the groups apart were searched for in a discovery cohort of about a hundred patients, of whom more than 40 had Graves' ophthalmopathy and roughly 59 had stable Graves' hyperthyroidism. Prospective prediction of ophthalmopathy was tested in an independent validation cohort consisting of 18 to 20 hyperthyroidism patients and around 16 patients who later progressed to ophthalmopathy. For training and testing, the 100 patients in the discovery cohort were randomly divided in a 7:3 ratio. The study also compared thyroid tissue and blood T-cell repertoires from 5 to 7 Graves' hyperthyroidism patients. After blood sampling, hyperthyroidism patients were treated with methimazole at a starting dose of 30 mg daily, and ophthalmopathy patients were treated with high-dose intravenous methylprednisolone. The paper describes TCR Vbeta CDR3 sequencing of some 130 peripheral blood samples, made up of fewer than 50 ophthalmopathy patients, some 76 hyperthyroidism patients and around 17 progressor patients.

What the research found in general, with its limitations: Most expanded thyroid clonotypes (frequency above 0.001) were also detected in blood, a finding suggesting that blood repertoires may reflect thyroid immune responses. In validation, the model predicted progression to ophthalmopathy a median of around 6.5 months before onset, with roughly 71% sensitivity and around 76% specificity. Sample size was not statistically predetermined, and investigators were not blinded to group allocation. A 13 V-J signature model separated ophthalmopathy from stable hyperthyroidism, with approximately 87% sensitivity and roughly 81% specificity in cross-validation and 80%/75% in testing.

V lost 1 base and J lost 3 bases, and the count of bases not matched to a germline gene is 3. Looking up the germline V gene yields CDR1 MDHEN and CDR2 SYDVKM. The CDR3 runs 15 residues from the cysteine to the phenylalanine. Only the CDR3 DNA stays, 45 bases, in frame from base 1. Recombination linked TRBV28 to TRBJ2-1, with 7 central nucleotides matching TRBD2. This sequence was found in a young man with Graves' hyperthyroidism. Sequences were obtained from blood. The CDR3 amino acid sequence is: CASSLLLAVYNEQFF. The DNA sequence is TGTGCCAGCAGTTTATTGCTAGCGGTCTACAATGAGCAGTTCTTC.